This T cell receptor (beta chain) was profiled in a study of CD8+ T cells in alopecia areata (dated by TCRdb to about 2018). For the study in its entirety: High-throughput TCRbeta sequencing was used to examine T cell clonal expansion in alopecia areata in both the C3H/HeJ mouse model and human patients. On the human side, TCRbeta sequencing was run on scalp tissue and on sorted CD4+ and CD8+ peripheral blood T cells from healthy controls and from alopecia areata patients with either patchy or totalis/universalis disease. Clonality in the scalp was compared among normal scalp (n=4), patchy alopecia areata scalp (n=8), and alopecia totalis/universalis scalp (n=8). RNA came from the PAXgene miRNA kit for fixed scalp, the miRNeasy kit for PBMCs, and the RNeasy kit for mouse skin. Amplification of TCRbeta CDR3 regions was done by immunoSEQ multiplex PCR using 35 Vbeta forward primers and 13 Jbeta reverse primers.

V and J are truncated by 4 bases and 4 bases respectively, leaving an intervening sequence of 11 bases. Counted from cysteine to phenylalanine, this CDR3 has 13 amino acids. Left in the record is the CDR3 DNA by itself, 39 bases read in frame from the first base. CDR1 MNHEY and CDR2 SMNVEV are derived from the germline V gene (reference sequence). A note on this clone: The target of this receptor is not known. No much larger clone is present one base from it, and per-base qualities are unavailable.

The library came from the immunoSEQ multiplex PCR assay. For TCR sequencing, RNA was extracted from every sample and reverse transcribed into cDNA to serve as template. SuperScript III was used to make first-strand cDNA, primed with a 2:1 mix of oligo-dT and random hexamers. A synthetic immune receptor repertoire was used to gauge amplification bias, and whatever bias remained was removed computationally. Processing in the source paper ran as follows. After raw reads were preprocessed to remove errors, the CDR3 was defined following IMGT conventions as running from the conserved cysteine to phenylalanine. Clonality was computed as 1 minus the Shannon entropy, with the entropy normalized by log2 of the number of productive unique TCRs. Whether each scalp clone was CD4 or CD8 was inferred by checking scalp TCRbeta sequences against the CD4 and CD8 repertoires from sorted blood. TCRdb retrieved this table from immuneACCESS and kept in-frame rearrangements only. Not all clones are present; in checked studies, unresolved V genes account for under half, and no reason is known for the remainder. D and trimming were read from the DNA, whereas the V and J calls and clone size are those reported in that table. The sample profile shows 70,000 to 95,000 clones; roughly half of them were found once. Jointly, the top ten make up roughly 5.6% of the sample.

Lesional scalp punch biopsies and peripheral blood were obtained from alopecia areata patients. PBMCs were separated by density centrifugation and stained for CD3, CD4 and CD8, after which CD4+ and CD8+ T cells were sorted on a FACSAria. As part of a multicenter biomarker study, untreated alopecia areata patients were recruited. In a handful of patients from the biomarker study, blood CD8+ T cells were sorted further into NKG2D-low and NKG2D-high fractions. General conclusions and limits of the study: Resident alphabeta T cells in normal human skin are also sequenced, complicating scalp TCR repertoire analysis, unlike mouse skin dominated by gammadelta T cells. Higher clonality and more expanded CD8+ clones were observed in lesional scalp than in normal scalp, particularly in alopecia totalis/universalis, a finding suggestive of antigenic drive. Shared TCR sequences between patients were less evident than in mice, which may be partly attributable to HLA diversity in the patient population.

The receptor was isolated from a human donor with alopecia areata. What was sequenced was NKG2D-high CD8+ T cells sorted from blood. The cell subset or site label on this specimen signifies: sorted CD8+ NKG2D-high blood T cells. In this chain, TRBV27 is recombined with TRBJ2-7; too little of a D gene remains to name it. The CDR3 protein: CASSSGSRYEQYF. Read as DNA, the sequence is TGTGCCAGCAGTTCGGGTAGCAGGTACGAGCAGTACTTC.